This TCR beta chain emerged from a study of OX40 agonist ivuxolimab in advanced cancers. The data were produced by immunoSEQ multiplex PCR, yet TCRdb's version contains in-frame clones alone and is incomplete. The sample carries fewer than 90,000 clones, 75% to 90% recorded once. This TCR was recovered from an adult with an advanced solid tumor such as melanoma, head and neck, liver or kidney cancer. The sequencing used CD4+ or CD8+ T cells sorted from blood, collected in a trial of the OX40 agonist ivuxolimab.

CDR3 loop: CASSRDRTYEQYF. In DNA, the CDR3 is TGCGCCAGCAGCCGGGACCGAACCTACGAGCAGTACTTC. The chain carries TRBV5-1 and TRBJ2-7; D possibly uses TRBD1 or TRBD2 (5 bases each). This CDR3 comprises 13 residues. The V end lost 4 bases, the J end lost 2 bases, and 10 bases lay between the germline ends. Germline V gene data show CDR1 as SGHRS and CDR2 as YFSETQ.